The source of this TCR beta chain is a study of spatial heterogeneity in lung cancer. Study information: Sequencing consistently turned up more beta-chain sequences than alpha-chain sequences. For the average unique TCR and UMI combination, more than 8.5 occurrences appeared in raw reads.

This clonotype showed up just a few times. CDR1 MGHRA and CDR2 YSYEKL come from the germline V gene. V lost 0 bases and J lost 7; bases outside the gene matches: 4. The CDR3 extends over 15 amino acids. The time point here: sample taken at primary tumor resection. TCRs were sequenced from unsorted whole RNA of tumor, nontumor lung or PBMC. Untreated early-stage non-small cell lung cancer patients, some 70 in total, were the donors. Every TCR cDNA molecule bore a unique molecular identifier. One entry per CDR3 protein results from TCRdb running MiXCR on the 5' RACE reads. The table records more than 75,000 distinct CDR3 sequences, around 12% of them present only once.

The chain is built from TRBV4-1 and TRBJ2-7; 12 positions agree with TRBD1. The source material was PBMCs, sampled at surgery. The sequence was collected from a male donor with early-stage non-small cell lung cancer. The CDR3 is CASSQEGTGGSEQYF. In DNA, the CDR3 is TGCGCCAGCAGCCAAGAAGGGACAGGGGGCAGTGAGCAGTACTTC.